The 19 T cell receptor beta chains given below trace back to one sample, sequenced in a study of Ad26.COV2.S vaccination and SARS-CoV-2 variants. As to treatment: about 20 received Ad26.COV2.S at low or high dose, single or two shots; 5 received placebo; per-sample allocation not given. Samples analyzed were those drawn on day 63 after the first vaccine or placebo injection. Assay used: immunoSEQ multiplex PCR; TCRdb lists only in-frame clones, some missing. The table lists hundreds of thousands of clones, approximately 90% of them singletons. The sample here was peripheral blood, taken in a trial of Ad26.COV2.S vaccine versus placebo. Receptor source: a person between 18 and 59 years old who received the Ad26.COV2.S COVID-19 vaccine or a placebo.

In its sample, this clone was seen once. The CDR3 nucleotides read TGTGCCAGCAGCCAACTTAATCCGGATACCTTCTCTGGGGCCAACGTCCTGACTTTC. Residues: CASSQLNPDTFSGANVLTF. The chain employs TRBV14 and TRBJ2-6; D is unresolved. Looked up from germline, CDR1 is SGHDN and CDR2 is FVKESK. This CDR3 is built from 19 residues. Trimming removed 2 bases at V and 0 bases at J, with 17 bases between.

The rearrangement joins TRBV7-2 to TRBJ1-2; TRBD1 matches 7 bases. Trimming took 5 bases from V and 6 from J; bases not matched to a gene: 6. CDR1 is SGHTA and CDR2 is FQGNSA in the germline V gene. CDR3 length: 13 amino acids. The CDR3 DNA is TGTGCCAGCAGCGTAGACAGGGTTAATGGCTACACCTTC. Amino acids: CASSVDRVNGYTF.

This chain uses TRBV16 with TRBJ2-2; a possible D gene is TRBD2 (6 bases). Trimming pared 4 bases from V and 4 bases from J, leaving 13 bases between. CDR3 length equals 15 residues. Germline V gene lookup returns CDR1 KGHSY and CDR2 FQNENV. The CDR3 loop is CASSRGTLVTGELFF. CDR3 DNA: TGTGCCAGCAGCCGGGGGACTCTGGTCACCGGGGAGCTGTTTTTT.

J is TRBJ1-1 and V is TRBV9, with 9 bases fitting TRBD1. After removal of 3 bases from V and 11 bases from J, the junction contained 5 bases not matched to a gene. The CDR3 runs 12 residues. The germline gives CDR1 SGDLS, CDR2 YYNGEE. In nucleotides, the CDR3 is TGTGCCAGCAGCGATGGGACAGGGATCGCTTTCTTT. It encodes CASSDGTGIAFF.

V and J are TRBV7-9 and TRBJ1-6; 7 bases fit TRBD1. V shed 5 bases, J shed 12 bases, and the junction held 13 bases outside the gene matches. CDR3 length: 15 amino acids. Per germline, CDR1 SEHNR and CDR2 FQNEAQ (reference sequence). Here the CDR3 reads CASSRYRDREEPLHF. The DNA for the CDR3 is TGTGCCAGCAGCCGATACCGGGACAGAGAGGAACCCCTCCACTTT.

This chain joins TRBV7-6 and TRBJ2-7; 7 bases match TRBD1. This CDR3 contains 18 residues. Per germline, CDR1 SGHVS and CDR2 FNYEAQ. Unmatched junction bases numbered 18, after V lost 0 bases and J lost 7 bases. The DNA of the CDR3 is TGTGCCAGCAGCTTAGCGATGGGTTGGACAGGCACGACGGGGGAGCAGTACTTC. Amino acids: CASSLAMGWTGTTGEQYF.

The chain carries TRBV5-1 and TRBJ1-6, with D tentatively TRBD1 (5 bases). CDR3 length equals 16 residues. V was pared by 0 bases and J by 7 bases, with 14 bases between. Germline-derived CDR1 and CDR2 are SGHRS and YFSETQ. This CDR3 reads CASSLVGGAGNSPLHF. As DNA, the CDR3 is TGCGCCAGCAGCTTGGTTGGGGGAGCAGGGAATTCACCCCTCCACTTT. Based on the CDR3 plus reference TRBV5-1 and TRBJ1-6, the full variable domain is KAGVTQTPRYLIKTRGQQVTLSCSPISGHRSVSWYQQTPGQGLQFLFEYFSETQRNKGNFPGRFSGRQFSNSRSEMNVSTLELGDSALYLCASSLVGGAGNSPLHFGNGTRLTVT.

The CDR3 sequence is CASISGQGDNQPQHF. For the CDR3, the DNA is TGTGCCAGCATATCGGGACAGGGAGACAATCAGCCCCAGCATTTT. This rearrangement joins TRBV28 to TRBJ1-5; 9 nucleotides agree with TRBD1. The CDR3 has 15 amino acids. Trimming took 7 bases from V and 3 from J; bases not matched to a gene: 7. The germline gives CDR1 MDHEN, CDR2 SYDVKM.

This sequence joins TRBV30 and TRBJ1-1; D unresolved. Trimming took 5 bases from V and 4 from J, leaving 11 bases between them. The CDR3 runs 12 residues. Germline CDR1 GTSNPN, CDR2 SVGIG (reference sequence). The CDR3 DNA is TGTGCCTGGGTTCAGGCAGGCACTGAAGCTTTCTTT. As protein: CAWVQAGTEAFF.

A remark on this clone: At one of its ends the junction is not consistent with the germline gene, which may arise from a read error. V gene TRBV6-5 combines with J gene TRBJ2-7; TRBD1 matches at 7 bases. Germline loops: CDR1 MNHEY, CDR2 SVGAGI. CDR3 length: 12 amino acids. CDR3 in amino acids: CASSDLLTGSRF. The CDR3 coding sequence is TGTGCCAGCTCGGATCTCCTGACAGGGAGCCGCTTC.

This chain connects TRBV11-2 to TRBJ2-7, with D possibly being TRBD1 (7 bases). V was cut by 2 bases and J by 6 bases, with 14 bases left in between. Germline CDR1 and CDR2: SGHAT and FQNNGV. The CDR3 length is 14 residues. The CDR3 coding sequence is TGTGCCAGCAGCTTATCGGAGGGGGCTCTCGAGCAGTACTTC. Protein: CASSLSEGALEQYF.

The rearrangement uses TRBV4-1 and TRBJ1-5; TRBD1 might be the D (6 bases). The CDR3 has 15 residues. Between the trimmed V and J ends, which lost 3 bases and 3 bases, there was a span of 12 bases. Germline CDR1 MGHRA, CDR2 YSYEKL. The CDR3 bases are TGCGCCAGCAGCCACGAGGGACAACTCAATCAGCCCCAGCATTTT. The encoded protein is CASSHEGQLNQPQHF.

Regarding this clone: Sequence at one end of the junction differs from germline and may be a read error. This sample also contains other DNA sequences that code for the same CDR3. The chain links TRBV12-3 or TRBV12-4 to TRBJ1-5; D remains ambiguous. The CDR3 has 12 residues. DNA of the CDR3: TGTGCCAGCAGCTTAGGCAATCAGCCCCAGCATTTT. Amino acids: CASSLGNQPQHF.

The rearrangement joins TRBV4-3 to TRBJ2-6; 7 bases are shared with TRBD1. The length of the CDR3 is 18 residues. J gave up 0 bases and V 4 bases, and 9 bases lay outside the gene matches. CDR1 is LGHNA and CDR2 is YSLEER in the germline V gene. The CDR3 DNA reads TGCGCCAGCAGCCCTTATCGACAGGGTAGCTCTGGGGCCAACGTCCTGACTTTC. Translated: CASSPYRQGSSGANVLTF.

This clone was found a few times. The rearrangement links TRBV4-2 to TRBJ2-7; 8 positions match TRBD2. CDR3 length equals 15 residues. Germline V CDR1 and CDR2: LGHNA, YNFKEQ. The V gene end was trimmed by 1 base and the J gene end by 3 bases; junction bases not matched to a gene: 5. The chain's CDR3 is CASSQVQRELYEQYF. CDR3 bases: TGTGCCAGCAGCCAAGTCCAGCGGGAGCTCTACGAGCAGTACTTC.

The chain carries TRBV7-8 and TRBJ1-5, with 10 nucleotides matching TRBD1. CDR1 and CDR2 (germline): SGHVS, FQNEAQ. CDR3 size: 15 residues. Germline trimming cut 6 bases from V and 4 bases from J; bases unmatched to any gene: 6. The CDR3 reads CASRMTGGVNQPQHF. Here the CDR3 DNA reads TGTGCCAGCAGAATGACAGGGGGCGTTAATCAGCCCCAGCATTTT.

The chain has TRBV6-5 and TRBJ2-7; possible D gene TRBD1, 5 bases. Germline assignment: CDR1 MNHEY and CDR2 SVGAGI. V lost 6 bases to trimming and J lost 0 bases, with 9 bases between them. CDR3 length: 13 amino acids. CDR3 DNA sequence: TGTGCCAGCAGGATCACAGGCTCCTACGAGCAGTACTTC. Residues: CASRITGSYEQYF.

This chain uses TRBV6-1 with TRBJ1-4; D uncertain. V was clipped by 0 bases and J by 5 bases, with 10 bases between them. Germline-derived CDR1 and CDR2 are MNHNS and SASEGT. The CDR3 runs to 15 residues. The CDR3 bases are TGTGCCAGCAGTGAAGCTAGGGCATCCAATGAAAAACTGTTTTTT. This codes for CASSEARASNEKLFF.

The rearrangement links TRBV4-2 to TRBJ2-1; TRBD2 aligns across 13 bases. This CDR3 comprises 13 residues. V gave up 9 bases and J gave up 7 bases; unmatched junction bases: 3. The germline V gene has CDR1 LGHNA and CDR2 YNFKEQ. Here the CDR3 reads CASGLAGENEQFF. The CDR3 DNA reads TGTGCCAGTGGACTAGCGGGAGAAAATGAGCAGTTCTTC.